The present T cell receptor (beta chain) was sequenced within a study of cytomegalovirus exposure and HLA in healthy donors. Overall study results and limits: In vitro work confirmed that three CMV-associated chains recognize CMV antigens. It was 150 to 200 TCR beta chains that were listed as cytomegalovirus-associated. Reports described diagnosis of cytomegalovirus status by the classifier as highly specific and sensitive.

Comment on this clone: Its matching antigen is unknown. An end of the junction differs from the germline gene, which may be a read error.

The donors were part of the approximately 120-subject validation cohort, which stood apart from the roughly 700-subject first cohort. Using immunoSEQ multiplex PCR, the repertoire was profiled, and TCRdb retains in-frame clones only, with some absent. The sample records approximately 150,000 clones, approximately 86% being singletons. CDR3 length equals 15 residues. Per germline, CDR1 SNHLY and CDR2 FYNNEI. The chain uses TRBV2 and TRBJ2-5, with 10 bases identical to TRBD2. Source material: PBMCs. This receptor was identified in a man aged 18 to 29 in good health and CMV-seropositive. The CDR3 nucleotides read TGTGCCAGCAGTAAAGCGGGAGGGCGGTTGGAGACCCAGTACTTC. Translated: CASSKAGGRLETQYF. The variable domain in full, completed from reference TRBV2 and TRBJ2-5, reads EPEVTQTPSHQVTQMGQEVILRCVPISNHLYFYWYRQILGQKVEFLVSFYNNEISEKSEIFDDQFSVERPDGSNFTLKIRSTKLEDSAMYFCASSKAGGRLETQYFGPGTRLLVL.